This TCR beta chain stems from a study of blood T cell repertoires in COVID-19. V lost 3 bases to trimming and J lost 0 bases; unmatched junction nucleotides: 0. Germline assignment: CDR1 KGHSH and CDR2 LQKENI. This CDR3 is 14 amino acids long. TCRdb keeps only in-frame clones here, not all; method: immunoSEQ multiplex PCR. The sample shows approximately 210,000 clones, 70% to 90% of them seen only once. Note on this clone: The sample contains more than one DNA sequence encoding this CDR3.

The chain uses TRBV18 and TRBJ2-7; 9 bases are a match to TRBD1. The sequence was collected from a human donor in a cohort sampled during active COVID-19. The material sequenced was peripheral blood. The CDR3 region has the DNA TGTGCCAGCTCACCGGACAGGGGCTCCTACGAGCAGTACTTC. It codes for CASSPDRGSYEQYF.